This T cell receptor (beta chain) was obtained from a study of cytotoxic CD8 clonotypes in ibrutinib-treated CLL. The CDR3 loop spans 15 amino acids. Trimming cost V 2 bases and J 3 bases, with 12 bases left between them. The germline V gene encodes CDR1 MDHEN and CDR2 SYDVKM. The assay was immunoSEQ multiplex PCR, and TCRdb's table has in-frame clones only and misses some. Among 150,000 to 200,000 clones listed, 70% to 90% were seen once. The specimen comprised PBMCs, sampled at disease progression, from a patient treated with ibrutinib. This TCR was sampled from a human donor with chronic lymphocytic leukemia. This chain links TRBV28 with TRBJ2-3; tentative D call: TRBD1 (5 bases). In nucleotides, the CDR3 is TGTGCCAGCAGTTTAAGGCAGGGATGGACAGATACGCAGTATTTT. Its protein product is CASSLRQGWTDTQYF.